Presented here are 21 T cell receptor beta chains from one specimen sequenced in a study of T cell responses to AZD1222 COVID-19 vaccine. The table came from immunoSEQ multiplex PCR; TCRdb's copy has only in-frame clones and leaves some out. This table has about 100,000 clones, around 93% appearing once. The sample consisted of peripheral blood, taken 28 days after the second AZD1222 dose. These receptors were obtained from an adult who received the AZD1222 COVID-19 vaccine.

The rearrangement links TRBV9 to TRBJ1-4; D is ambiguous. The V gene's germline CDR1 is SGDLS and CDR2 YYNGEE. This CDR3 is 15 amino acids long. V lost 0 bases and J 7 bases, leaving 13 bases between the germline ends. The CDR3 DNA follows: TGTGCCAGCAGCGTAGCTGGTCGGAATGGTGAAAAACTGTTTTTT. Its protein is CASSVAGRNGEKLFF.

The chain carries TRBV7-9 and TRBJ2-1, with unresolved D. The germline gives CDR1 SEHNR, CDR2 FQNEAQ (reference sequence). V lost 2 bases to trimming and J lost 9 bases, with 8 bases between them. CDR3 length: 12 amino acids. CDR3 DNA sequence: TGTGCCAGCAGCTTAAACGTGGCTGAGCAGTTCTTC. It encodes CASSLNVAEQFF.

The chain uses TRBV19 and TRBJ1-4, with D possibly matching TRBD1 (5 bases). The CDR3 extends over 14 amino acids. Germline-derived CDR1 and CDR2 are LNHDA and SQIVND (reference sequence). Trimming stripped 4 bases from V and 5 bases from J, with 11 bases between. In DNA, the CDR3 is TGTGCCAGTAGTAGAAGAGGGGACAATGAAAAACTGTTTTTT. Translation gives CASSRRGDNEKLFF.

V and J are TRBV5-1 and TRBJ1-2, with D possibly TRBD1 on 6 matching bases. CDR3 length equals 14 residues. Germline V lookup: CDR1 SGHRS, CDR2 YFSETQ. Trimming shortened V by 3 bases and J by 0 bases, and 9 bases separated the two germline ends. Here the CDR3 reads CASSSDRANYGYTF. The CDR3 region has the DNA TGCGCCAGCAGCTCGGACAGAGCTAACTATGGCTACACCTTC.

J is TRBJ2-7 and V is TRBV19; D is ambiguous. Germline V lookup: CDR1 LNHDA, CDR2 SQIVND (reference sequence). The CDR3 loop spans 15 amino acids. Trimming shortened V by 4 bases and J by 0 bases, and 13 bases separated the two germline ends. Here the CDR3 reads CASSTQGARSYEQYF. The CDR3 DNA follows: TGTGCCAGTAGTACGCAAGGAGCCCGCTCCTACGAGCAGTACTTC.

The rearrangement uses TRBV13 and TRBJ1-1, with D maybe TRBD1 (5 bases). In germline, CDR1 is PRHDT, CDR2 FYEKMQ (reference sequence). The V end was cut by 0 bases, the J end by 1 base, with 15 bases between. The CDR3 is 17 amino acids. CDR3 region: CASSLGQTAGANTEAFF. The CDR3 DNA sequence: TGTGCCAGCAGCTTAGGTCAGACAGCCGGGGCGAACACTGAAGCTTTCTTT.

The V gene is TRBV5-1, the J gene TRBJ1-1; D not resolved. The germline V gene has CDR1 SGHRS and CDR2 YFSETQ. The CDR3 runs 13 residues. V was clipped by 0 bases and J by 3 bases, with 6 bases between them. The CDR3 sequence is CASSLDWDTEAFF. The CDR3 DNA is TGCGCCAGCAGCTTGGATTGGGACACTGAAGCTTTCTTT.

In this sample, this clone turned up a few times. The chain is built from TRBV19 and TRBJ2-7; 7 bases map to TRBD1. Per germline, CDR1 LNHDA and CDR2 SQIVND (reference sequence). V was pared by 5 bases and J by 2 bases, with 3 bases of the junction left unmatched. The CDR3 runs to 13 residues. Here the CDR3 DNA reads TGTGCCAGTAGTTCGCAGGGGGCCTACGAGCAGTACTTC. Translating it yields CASSSQGAYEQYF.

The chain has TRBV18 and TRBJ2-2, with a tentative D call TRBD1 (6 bases). This CDR3 contains 15 residues. Germline V gene data show CDR1 as KGHSH and CDR2 as LQKENI. V lost 3 bases and J 6 bases, leaving 14 bases between the germline ends. CDR3 DNA: TGTGCCAGCTCACCGTTACAGGGTTTCGCCGGGGAGCTGTTTTTT. Translated, it gives CASSPLQGFAGELFF.

The chain has TRBV18 and TRBJ2-3; 8 bases align to TRBD2. The CDR3 is made up of 17 amino acids. CDR1 is KGHSH, CDR2 LQKENI, per germline. The J segment lost 6 bases and the V segment lost 3 bases, leaving 14 bases of the junction unmatched. CDR3: CASSPSGVAGNEDTQYF. The CDR3 coding sequence is TGTGCCAGCTCACCTAGTGGGGTAGCGGGAAACGAGGATACGCAGTATTTT.

The chain combines TRBV7-9 with TRBJ2-1; 9 positions match TRBD1. The CDR3 is made up of 14 amino acids. Trimming took 4 bases from V and 6 from J; bases not matched to a gene: 4. Germline CDR1 reads SEHNR; CDR2 reads FQNEAQ (reference sequence). CDR3 sequence reads: CASSSSGQGNEQFF. The DNA of the CDR3 is TGTGCCAGCAGCTCGTCGGGACAGGGCAATGAGCAGTTCTTC.

The rearrangement uses TRBV5-4 and TRBJ2-3; TRBD1 might be the D (6 bases). Germline values: CDR1 SGHNT, CDR2 YYREEE (reference sequence). The CDR3 is 14 residues long. The ends were cut back, 0 bases at V and 3 bases at J, with 8 bases in the middle. For the CDR3, the DNA is TGTGCCAGCAGCTTGGGAGGGGGAACAGATACGCAGTATTTT. It codes for CASSLGGGTDTQYF.

This chain joins TRBV19 and TRBJ1-2; 9 bases line up with TRBD1. The CDR3 extends over 14 amino acids. The V gene's germline CDR1 is LNHDA and CDR2 SQIVND (reference sequence). V trimming: 10 bases; J trimming: 4 bases; junction bases outside the gene matches: 10. CDR3 in DNA: TGTGCCACCAACGACAGGGGGGGAACCTATGGCTACACCTTC. It specifies CATNDRGGTYGYTF. The full variable domain, with the rest looked up from reference TRBV19 and TRBJ1-2, is DGGITQSPKYLFRKEGQNVTLSCEQNLNHDAMYWYRQDPGQGLRLIYYSQIVNDFQKGDIAEGYSVSREKKESFPLTVTSAQKNPTAFYLCATNDRGGTYGYTFGSGTRLTVV.

The chain has TRBV12-3 or TRBV12-4 and TRBJ2-7; no firm D call. V lost 3 bases to trimming and J lost 0 bases, with 3 bases between them. The length of the CDR3 is 12 residues. The CDR3 region is CASSLDSYEQYF. CDR3 DNA: TGTGCCAGCAGTTTGGACTCCTACGAGCAGTACTTC.

The chain is built from TRBV5-5 and TRBJ1-4, with D hard to call. Trimming removed 1 base from V and 4 bases from J, with 5 bases in between. This CDR3 region has 13 residues. Germline V gene lookup returns CDR1 SGHKS and CDR2 YYEKEE (reference sequence). The CDR3 nucleotides read TGTGCCAGCAGCTTGTTAAATAATGAAAAACTGTTTTTT. It translates to CASSLLNNEKLFF.

Only one count was recorded for this clone. The chain carries TRBV5-1 and TRBJ1-1, with D perhaps TRBD1 (5 bases). The length of the CDR3 is 14 residues. The germline CDR1 and CDR2 sequences are SGHRS and YFSETQ. Trimming cost V 1 base and J 5 bases, with 12 bases left between them. As DNA, the CDR3 is TGCGCCAGCAGCTTGTGGGGGGTTCAAACTGAAGCTTTCTTT. Translated: CASSLWGVQTEAFF. The full variable domain, rest sourced from reference TRBV5-1 and TRBJ1-1, is KAGVTQTPRYLIKTRGQQVTLSCSPISGHRSVSWYQQTPGQGLQFLFEYFSETQRNKGNFPGRFSGRQFSNSRSEMNVSTLELGDSALYLCASSLWGVQTEAFFGQGTRLTVV.

V is TRBV5-6 and J is TRBJ1-2; TRBD1 aligns across 11 bases. The ends lost 6 bases at V and 4 bases at J; junction bases unmatched: 5. Germline V lookup: CDR1 SGHDT, CDR2 YYEEEE. This CDR3 is 14 amino acids long. The CDR3 DNA sequence: TGTGCCAGCATAGGACAGGGGGCGGGCTATGGCTACACCTTC. Translated: CASIGQGAGYGYTF. The complete variable domain, with remaining parts taken from reference TRBV5-6 and TRBJ1-2, reads DAGVTQSPTHLIKTRGQQVTLRCSPKSGHDTVSWYQQALGQGPQFIFQYYEEEERQRGNFPDRFSGHQFPNYSSELNVNALLLGDSALYLCASIGQGAGYGYTFGSGTRLTVV.

This chain uses TRBV7-9 with TRBJ1-2; no reliable D call. The CDR3 loop spans 15 amino acids. V was clipped by 0 bases and J by 6 bases, with 14 bases between them. Germline V gene data show CDR1 as SEHNR and CDR2 as FQNEAQ (reference sequence). The CDR3 spells CASSLAMARADGYTF. Here the CDR3 DNA reads TGTGCCAGCAGCTTAGCCATGGCAAGGGCGGATGGCTACACCTTC. Filled out from reference TRBV7-9 and TRBJ1-2, the complete variable domain reads DTGVSQNPRHKITKRGQNVTFRCDPISEHNRLYWYRQTLGQGPEFLTYFQNEAQLEKSRLLSDRFSAERPKGSFSTLEIQRTEQGDSAMYLCASSLAMARADGYTFGSGTRLTVV.

The chain is built from TRBV6-6 and TRBJ1-6, with no clear D. V dropped 2 bases and J dropped 5 bases, with 10 bases sitting between them. The CDR3 runs 15 residues. Germline loops: CDR1 MNHNY, CDR2 SVGAGI (reference sequence). CDR3 coding DNA: TGTGCCAGCAGTTACCGACGGACGGATAATTCACCCCTCCACTTT. Translating gives CASSYRRTDNSPLHF.

The chain is built from TRBV5-1 and TRBJ2-7; D is perhaps TRBD2 (7 bases). V gave up 5 bases and J gave up 4 bases, with 16 bases separating them. The length of the CDR3 is 14 residues. Germline V gives CDR1 SGHRS, CDR2 YFSETQ. The DNA for the CDR3 is TGCGCCAGCAGGGCGGGGGCAGGGATTTACGAGCAGTACTTC. It yields the protein CASRAGAGIYEQYF.

The rearrangement links TRBV30 to TRBJ1-2, with D possibly TRBD1 on 5 matching bases. Trimming pared 0 bases from V and 7 bases from J, leaving 12 bases between. From germline, CDR1 is GTSNPN and CDR2 SVGIG (reference sequence). The CDR3 sequence is 13 residues long. This chain's CDR3 is CAWSVQQGGGYTF. The CDR3 DNA reads TGTGCCTGGAGTGTACAGCAGGGCGGTGGCTACACCTTC.